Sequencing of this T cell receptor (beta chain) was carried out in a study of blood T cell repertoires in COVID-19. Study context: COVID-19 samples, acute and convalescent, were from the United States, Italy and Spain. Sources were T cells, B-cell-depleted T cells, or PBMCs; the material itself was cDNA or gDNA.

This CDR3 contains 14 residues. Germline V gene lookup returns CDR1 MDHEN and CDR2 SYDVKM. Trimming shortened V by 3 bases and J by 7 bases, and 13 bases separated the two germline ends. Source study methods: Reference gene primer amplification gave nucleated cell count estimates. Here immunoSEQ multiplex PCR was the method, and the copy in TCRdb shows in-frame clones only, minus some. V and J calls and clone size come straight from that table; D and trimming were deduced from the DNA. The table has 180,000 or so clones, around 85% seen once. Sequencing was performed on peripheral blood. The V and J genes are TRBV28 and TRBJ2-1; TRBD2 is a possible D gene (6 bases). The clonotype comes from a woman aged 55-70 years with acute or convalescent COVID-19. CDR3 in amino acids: CASSFWGERNEQFF. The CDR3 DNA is TGTGCCAGCAGTTTTTGGGGGGAGCGGAATGAGCAGTTCTTC. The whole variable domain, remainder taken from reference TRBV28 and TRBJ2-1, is DVKVTQSSRYLVKRTGEKVFLECVQDMDHENMFWYRQDPGLGLRLIYFSYDVKMKEKGDIPEGYSVSREKKERFSLILESASTNQTSMYLCASSFWGERNEQFFGPGTRLTVL.